This record looks at one T cell receptor (beta chain) sequence and its context. Other DNA sequences within the sample encode an identical CDR3. These data come from a study of shared clonotypes between healthy human individuals. Between the trimmed V and J ends, which lost 3 bases and 5 bases, there was a span of 10 bases. This CDR3 has 13 residues. CDR1 is KGHSH, CDR2 LQKENI, per germline. Produced via immunoSEQ multiplex PCR; TCRdb's table is partial and in-frame only. The sample records about 1.1 million clones, around 78% being singletons. The sample taken for sequencing was memory CD4+ T cells from PBMCs. Subset described: CD45RA-negative fraction. The receptor was isolated from a man aged 18 to 35 in good health. Some clones in this sample may be carry-over from other donors' samples. The gene calls are TRBV18 and TRBJ2-5, with D uncertain. CDR3 loop: CASSPGIRETQYF. The CDR3 DNA follows: TGTGCCAGCTCACCGGGCATTCGGGAGACCCAGTACTTC.